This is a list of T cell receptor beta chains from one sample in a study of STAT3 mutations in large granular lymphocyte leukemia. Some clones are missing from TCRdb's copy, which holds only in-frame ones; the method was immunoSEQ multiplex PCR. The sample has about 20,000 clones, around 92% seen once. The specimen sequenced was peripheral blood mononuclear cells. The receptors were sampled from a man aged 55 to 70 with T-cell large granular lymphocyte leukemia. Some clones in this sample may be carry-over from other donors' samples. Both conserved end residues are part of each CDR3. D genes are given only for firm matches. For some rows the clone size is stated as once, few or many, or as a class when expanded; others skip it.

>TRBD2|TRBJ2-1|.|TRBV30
CALSGGRNEQFF
TGTGCCCTTAGCGGGGGACGAAATGAGCAGTTCTTC
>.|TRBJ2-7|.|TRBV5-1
CASSFRERTVRRPYEQYF
TGCGCCAGCAGCTTCCGGGAAAGAACGGTTAGGCGCCCCTACGAGCAGTACTTC
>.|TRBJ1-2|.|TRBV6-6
CASSSQGEASSYTF
TGTGCCAGCAGTTCACAGGGAGAGGCTTCGAGCTACACCTTC
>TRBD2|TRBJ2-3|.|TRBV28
CASKTSGSQNTQYF
TGTGCCAGCAAGACTAGCGGGAGTCAAAATACGCAGTATTTT
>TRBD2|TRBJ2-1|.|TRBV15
CATSAGRAGGYFREQFF
TGTGCCACCAGCGCCGGAAGGGCGGGAGGGTACTTCCGGGAGCAGTTCTTC
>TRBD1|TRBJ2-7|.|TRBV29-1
CSVFETGTYEQYF
TGCAGCGTTTTTGAGACAGGGACCTACGAGCAGTACTTC
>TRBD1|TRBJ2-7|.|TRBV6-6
CASNLSGGTYEQYF
TGTGCCAGCAACCTTTCAGGGGGAACCTACGAGCAGTACTTC
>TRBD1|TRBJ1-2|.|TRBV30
CAWSNRGNYGYTF
TGTGCCTGGAGTAACAGGGGGAACTATGGCTACACCTTC
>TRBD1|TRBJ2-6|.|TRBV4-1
CASSQAGDRVTGANVLTF
TGCGCCAGCAGCCAAGCCGGAGACAGGGTAACTGGGGCCAACGTCCTGACTTTC
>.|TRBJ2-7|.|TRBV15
CATSRGTLTHEQYF
TGTGCCACCAGCAGAGGGACCCTAACTCACGAGCAGTACTTC
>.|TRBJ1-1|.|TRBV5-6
CASMKGTGEMNTEAFF
TGTGCCAGCATGAAGGGGACGGGCGAAATGAACACTGAAGCTTTCTTT
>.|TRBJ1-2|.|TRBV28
CASSFLGGGYTF
TGTGCCAGCAGTTTTCTGGGAGGAGGCTACACCTTC
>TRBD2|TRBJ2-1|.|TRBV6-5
CASSYQNSGRGNEQFF
TGTGCCAGCAGTTACCAAAATAGCGGGAGGGGGAATGAGCAGTTCTTC
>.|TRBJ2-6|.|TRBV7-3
CASSPGTARDGANVLTF
TGTGCCAGCAGCCCCGGGACTGCCCGAGATGGGGCCAACGTCCTGACTTTC
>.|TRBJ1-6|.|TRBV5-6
CASEGNSPLHF
TGTGCCAGCGAAGGGAATTCACCCCTCCACTTT
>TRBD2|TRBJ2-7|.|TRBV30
CAGSGRAYYEQYF
TGTGCCGGCAGCGGGAGGGCGTACTACGAGCAGTACTTC
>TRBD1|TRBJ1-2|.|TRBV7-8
CASSLDRGDYTF
TGTGCCAGCAGCCTGGACAGGGGAGACTACACCTTC
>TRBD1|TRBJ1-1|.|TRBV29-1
CSVEVTGKAFF
TGCAGCGTTGAAGTGACAGGGAAAGCTTTCTTT
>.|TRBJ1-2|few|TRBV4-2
CASSQDAYGYTF
TGTGCCAGCAGCCAAGATGCCTATGGCTACACCTTC
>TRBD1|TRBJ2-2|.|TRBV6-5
CASSSYRGANTGELFF
TGTGCCAGCAGTTCCTACAGGGGCGCGAACACCGGGGAGCTGTTTTTT
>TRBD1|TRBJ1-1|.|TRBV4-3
CASSQATGVNTEAFF
TGCGCCAGCAGCCAGGCGACAGGGGTGAACACTGAAGCTTTCTTT
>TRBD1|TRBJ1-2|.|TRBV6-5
CASSSLGQGQGYGYTF
TGTGCCAGCAGTTCCCTGGGACAGGGGCAGGGCTATGGCTACACCTTC
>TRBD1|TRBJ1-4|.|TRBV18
CASSDRGRDEKLFF
TGTGCCAGCTCAGACAGGGGGCGCGATGAAAAACTGTTTTTT
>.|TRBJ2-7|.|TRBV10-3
CAISEYSRQVVAYEQYF
TGTGCCATCAGTGAGTACTCCCGACAGGTCGTCGCCTACGAGCAGTACTTC
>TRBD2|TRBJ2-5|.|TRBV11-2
CASSPLTSGGETQYF
TGTGCCAGCAGCCCCCTTACTAGCGGAGGAGAGACCCAGTACTTC
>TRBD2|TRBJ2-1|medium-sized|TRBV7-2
CASSSLAGGENEQFF
TGTGCCAGCAGCTCTCTAGCGGGGGGGGAGAATGAGCAGTTCTTC
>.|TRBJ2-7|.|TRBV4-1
CASSQLGETYEQYF
TGCGCCAGCAGCCAATTAGGGGAGACCTACGAGCAGTACTTC
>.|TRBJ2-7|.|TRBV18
CASSPPAVEQYF
TGTGCCAGCTCACCACCGGCGGTCGAGCAGTACTTC
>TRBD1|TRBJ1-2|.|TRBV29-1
CSVADGQGASGYTF
TGCAGCGTTGCTGATGGACAGGGGGCAAGTGGCTACACCTTC
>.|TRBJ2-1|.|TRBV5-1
CASSLGRGSNEQFF
TGCGCCAGCAGCTTAGGCAGGGGCAGCAATGAGCAGTTCTTC
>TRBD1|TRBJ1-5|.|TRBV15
CATSSPDRGNQPQHF
TGTGCCACCAGCAGTCCAGACAGGGGCAATCAGCCCCAGCATTTT
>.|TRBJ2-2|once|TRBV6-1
CASSLSSGELFF
TGTGCCAGCAGCCTGAGTTCTGGGGAGCTGTTTTTT
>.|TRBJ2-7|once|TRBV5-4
CASSPGDQSSYEQYF
TGTGCCAGCAGCCCGGGGGACCAGAGCTCCTACGAGCAGTACTTC
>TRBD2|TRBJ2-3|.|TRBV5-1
CASSAGGGDTQYF
TGCGCCAGCAGCGCGGGAGGGGGAGATACGCAGTATTTT
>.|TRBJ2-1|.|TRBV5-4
CASSLEVAYNEQFF
TGTGCCAGCAGCTTGGAGGTTGCCTACAATGAGCAGTTCTTC
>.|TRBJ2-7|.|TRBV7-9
CASSLSVLGWEQYF
TGTGCCAGCAGCTTATCGGTCCTAGGCTGGGAGCAGTACTTC
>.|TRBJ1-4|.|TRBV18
CASSPGGLEEKLFF
TGTGCCAGCTCACCGGGGGGATTGGAGGAAAAACTGTTTTTT
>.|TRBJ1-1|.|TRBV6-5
CASSYSPANTEAFF
TGTGCCAGCAGTTACTCGCCAGCGAACACTGAAGCTTTCTTT
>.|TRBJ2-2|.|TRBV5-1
CASSPLGGGGTGELFF
TGCGCCAGCAGCCCTTTGGGCGGAGGGGGCACCGGGGAGCTGTTTTTT
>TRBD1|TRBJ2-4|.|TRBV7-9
CASSSWTGIDKNIQYF
TGTGCCAGCAGCTCCTGGACAGGAATCGACAAAAACATTCAGTACTTC
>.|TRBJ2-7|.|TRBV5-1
CASYPDQEPYEQYF
TGCGCCAGCTATCCCGACCAGGAGCCCTACGAGCAGTACTTC